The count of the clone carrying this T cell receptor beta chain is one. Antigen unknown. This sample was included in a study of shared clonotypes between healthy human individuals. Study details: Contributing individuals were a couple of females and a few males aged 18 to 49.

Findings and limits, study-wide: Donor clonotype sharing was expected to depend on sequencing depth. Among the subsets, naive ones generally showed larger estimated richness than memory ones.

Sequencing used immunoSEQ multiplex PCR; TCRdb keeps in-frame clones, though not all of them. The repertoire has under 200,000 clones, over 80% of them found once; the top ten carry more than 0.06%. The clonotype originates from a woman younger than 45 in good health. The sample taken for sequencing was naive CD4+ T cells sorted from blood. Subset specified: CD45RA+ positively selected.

The CDR3 is CSVGIGTQYF. In DNA, the CDR3 is TGCAGTGTGGGGATTGGGACCCAGTACTTC. The chain uses TRBV20-1 and TRBJ2-5; D gene unclear. The germline CDR1 and CDR2 sequences are DFQATT and SNEGSKA (reference sequence). This CDR3 comprises 10 residues. V lost 7 bases and J 7 bases, leaving 10 bases between the germline ends.